This T cell receptor beta chain was found in a study of early T cells in non-severe SARS-CoV-2 infection. Whole-study context: Chains stayed unpaired after sequencing of bulk RNA from unsorted whole blood. Broader study findings: In VDJdb matching, anti-spike CD8 responses were favored while private and CD4 specificities went missing.

V trimming: 5 bases; J trimming: 6 bases; junction bases outside the gene matches: 8. The CDR3 runs 15 residues. Germline lookup yields CDR1 MDHEN and CDR2 SYDVKM. Attachment of unique molecular identifiers was made to individual cDNA molecules. TCRdb re-called the 5' RACE reads through MiXCR, storing one row per CDR3 protein. The sample has about 81,000 distinct CDR3 sequences; 5.5% to 7.5% are singletons. This clonotype was observed at least ten times. Its specificity is not known. The chain carries TRBV28 and TRBJ1-5; 9 bases are shared with TRBD1. This receptor was taken from an adult who was a healthcare worker with PCR-confirmed SARS-CoV-2 infection or an uninfected control (not recorded which). The sequenced sample consisted of whole blood. The CDR3 nucleotides read TGTGCCAGCAGTGACCCGGGACAGGGCGGTCAGCCCCAGCATTTT. It yields the protein CASSDPGQGGQPQHF.